The 16 T cell receptor beta chains reported below all come from one sample, sequenced in a study of cytomegalovirus exposure and HLA in healthy donors. Measured with immunoSEQ multiplex PCR; TCRdb has only the in-frame clones, and not every one. The repertoire holds tens of thousands of clones, with over 85% as singletons. The specimen was PBMCs. Every receptor here comes from a woman aged 18 to 35 in good health and CMV-seropositive.

This chain uses TRBV4-3 with TRBJ1-5; D gene ambiguous. In germline, CDR1 is LGHNA, CDR2 YSLEER. Trimming removed 0 bases at V and 6 bases at J, with 15 bases between. The CDR3 loop spans 16 amino acids. In nucleotides, the CDR3 is TGCGCCAGCAGCCAAGATTCGGCCAGCGCGGGTCAGCCCCAGCATTTT. Residues: CASSQDSASAGQPQHF.

The J gene is TRBJ2-1, the V gene TRBV29-1, with 7 bases identical to TRBD2. The germline gives CDR1 SQVTM, CDR2 ANQGSEA. This CDR3 has 15 residues. V lost 7 bases, J lost 6 bases, and 15 bases stayed unmatched. The chain's CDR3 is CSGLKGGTVANEQFF. The CDR3 nucleotides read TGCAGCGGCCTCAAGGGAGGGACGGTCGCCAATGAGCAGTTCTTC.

The chain uses TRBV4-1 and TRBJ1-3, with D possibly matching TRBD1 (6 bases). The germline CDR1 and CDR2 sequences are MGHRA and YSYEKL. CDR3 length: 15 residues. Trimming took 0 bases from V and 4 from J, leaving 10 bases between them. The CDR3 bases are TGCGCCAGCAGCCAAGAGGGAGACAGGGGAAACACCATATATTTT. It yields the protein CASSQEGDRGNTIYF.

Of note for this clone: The junction does not match germline at one end; this may be a read error. Other DNA sequences of this sample code for an identical CDR3. The CDR3 region is CASSSGVSRDSPLHF. The DNA for the CDR3 is TGCGCCAGCAGCTCGGGGGTGTCTCGAGATTCACCCCTCCACTTT. The chain couples TRBV6-5 to TRBJ1-6; D may be TRBD1 (5 bases). CDR3 length equals 15 residues. From germline, CDR1 is MNHEY and CDR2 SVGAGI.

This rearrangement joins TRBV9 to TRBJ2-3, with 8 bases identical to TRBD2. This CDR3 has 16 amino acids. Germline loops: CDR1 SGDLS, CDR2 YYNGEE. V shed 3 bases, J shed 1 base, and the junction held 7 bases outside the gene matches. CDR3 sequence: CASSGTGLGGTDTQYF. Written as DNA, the CDR3 is TGTGCCAGCAGCGGGACGGGACTAGGGGGCACAGATACGCAGTATTTT. Combining the CDR3 with reference TRBV9 and TRBJ2-3 gives the whole variable domain DSGVTQTPKHLITATGQRVTLRCSPRSGDLSVYWYQQSLDQGLQFLIQYYNGEERAKGNILERFSAQQFPDLHSELNLSSLELGDSALYFCASSGTGLGGTDTQYFGPGTRLTVL.

The chain employs TRBV2 and TRBJ2-3; 9 bases line up with TRBD1. The CDR3 consists of 17 residues. With 4 bases clipped from V and 4 bases from J, the junction kept 12 bases outside the gene matches. Per the germline V gene, CDR1 is SNHLY and CDR2 is FYNNEI. Written as DNA, the CDR3 is TGTGCCAGCAGTGGGGATCGGGACAGGGTGTATTCAGATACGCAGTATTTT. Amino acid sequence: CASSGDRDRVYSDTQYF.

The chain joins TRBV7-8 to TRBJ2-2, with D perhaps matching TRBD1 (6 bases). V was cut by 4 bases and J by 5 bases, with 14 bases left in between. The CDR3 runs to 15 residues. Per germline, CDR1 SGHVS and CDR2 FQNEAQ. The CDR3, as DNA: TGTGCCAGCAGCTCACAGGGCTGGAGAACCGGGGAGCTGTTTTTT. This gives the protein CASSSQGWRTGELFF.

V and J are TRBV29-1 and TRBJ2-7; tentatively, D is TRBD2 (6 bases). The V gene lost 5 bases and the J gene lost 6 bases, with 8 bases spanning the gap. Germline V lookup: CDR1 SQVTM, CDR2 ANQGSEA. The CDR3 is 10 residues long. The CDR3 region has the DNA TGCAGCGTTTTGGAGGGCGAGCAGTACTTC. This sequence encodes CSVLEGEQYF.

V and J are TRBV28 and TRBJ2-5, with 9 bases identical to TRBD2. The ends lost 3 bases at V and 7 bases at J; junction bases unmatched: 9. The CDR3 extends over 15 amino acids. Germline V gene lookup returns CDR1 MDHEN and CDR2 SYDVKM. CDR3 loop: CASSFRAGGSGTQYF. The CDR3 DNA reads TGTGCCAGCAGTTTTCGAGCGGGAGGATCGGGGACCCAGTACTTC.

The J gene is TRBJ1-1, the V gene TRBV2, with D uncertain. CDR1 and CDR2 (germline): SNHLY, FYNNEI. CDR3 size: 16 residues. V lost 8 bases, J lost 4 bases, and 23 bases lay in between. For the CDR3, the DNA is TGTGCCAGCCAACAAGCCCCGGAGTCGTGGAGCACTGAAGCTTTCTTT. This gives the protein CASQQAPESWSTEAFF.

The chain has TRBV4-2 and TRBJ2-2; D perhaps matches TRBD2 (6 bases). The CDR3 is 15 amino acids. The V end lost 1 base, the J end lost 4 bases, and 10 bases lay between the germline ends. In germline, CDR1 is LGHNA, CDR2 YNFKEQ. The CDR3 loop is CASSQAGVSTGELFF. CDR3 in DNA: TGTGCCAGCAGCCAAGCGGGAGTAAGCACCGGGGAGCTGTTTTTT.

This chain connects TRBV27 to TRBJ1-3; 8 bases are shared with TRBD1. This CDR3 is built from 16 residues. Germline assignment: CDR1 MNHEY and CDR2 SMNVEV (reference sequence). Unmatched junction bases numbered 7, after V lost 5 bases and J lost 1 base. The CDR3 DNA reads TGTGCCAGCAGTCAGACAGGGGATTTTTCTGGAAACACCATATATTTT. It is translated as CASSQTGDFSGNTIYF.

This clone has more than one count but fewer than ten. Within the sample, other DNA sequences also encode this same CDR3. V is TRBV6-4 and J is TRBJ2-1; 8 nucleotides align to TRBD2. The CDR3 has 15 amino acids. CDR1 is MRHNA, CDR2 SNTAGT, per germline. V trimming: 0 bases; J trimming: 2 bases; junction bases outside the gene matches: 0. The CDR3 spells CASSDSGGAYNEQFF. The CDR3 DNA sequence: TGTGCCAGCAGTGACTCCGGGGGGGCCTACAATGAGCAGTTCTTC.

The chain uses TRBV19 and TRBJ1-5; 10 nucleotides agree with TRBD1. Germline V lookup: CDR1 LNHDA, CDR2 SQIVND (reference sequence). CDR3 size: 14 residues. Trimming removed 6 bases from V and 10 bases from J; junction bases left unmatched: 9. CDR3 in amino acids: CASRAGDRGLPQHF. The CDR3 coding sequence is TGTGCCAGTAGGGCCGGGGACAGGGGCCTCCCCCAGCATTTT.

This clone was detected once. The chain combines TRBV5-4 with TRBJ1-2, with D unresolved. The CDR3 loop spans 14 amino acids. Looked up from germline, CDR1 is SGHNT and CDR2 is YYREEE (reference sequence). Trimming removed 0 bases from V and 13 bases from J, with 19 bases in between. Written as DNA, the CDR3 is TGTGCCAGCAGCTTGGAGTCGGCAGTGAAGCGGCTCACCTTC. Protein: CASSLESAVKRLTF.

The chain links TRBV12-5 to TRBJ2-3; 8 nucleotides match TRBD1. Unmatched junction bases numbered 4, after V lost 2 bases and J lost 0 bases. Per germline, CDR1 LGHNT and CDR2 FRNRAP. The length of the CDR3 is 16 residues. The CDR3 sequence is CASGLMTGDSTDTQYF. As DNA, the CDR3 is TGTGCTAGTGGTTTGATGACAGGGGACAGCACAGATACGCAGTATTTT.